Listed below are T cell receptor beta chains from one sample, sequenced in a study of CD8 T cells in ankylosing spondylitis. TCRdb used MiXCR to reprocess the 5' RACE reads, holding one entry per CDR3 protein. This sample has under 850,000 distinct CDR3 sequences, with 15% to 20% found just once. Sequencing was carried out using blood, either unsorted or a sorted T cell fraction (not recorded which). The receptors were gathered from a male donor with ankylosing spondylitis. Each CDR3 is given with its conserved first and last residue. A D gene is named only where the DNA matches it firmly. Where a row states a size, it is once, few, many or the class of an expanded clone; other rows omit it.

CDR3nt: TGCGCCAGCAGCCAAGTTCAAACAGAAAAACTGTTTTTT
CDR3aa: CASSQVQTEKLFF
j_gene: TRBJ1-4
d_gene: .
abundance: .
len: 13
v_gene: TRBV4-1

CDR3nt: TGTGCCAGCAGCCCACTAATTAGCGCCTCCCAAGAGACCCAGTACTTC
CDR3aa: CASSPLISASQETQYF
j_gene: TRBJ2-5
d_gene: .
abundance: .
len: 16
v_gene: TRBV6-1

CDR3nt: TGTGCCAGCAGCCTCTCAGGGGGCTATGCAGGAAACACCATATATTTT
CDR3aa: CASSLSGGYAGNTIYF
j_gene: TRBJ1-3
d_gene: TRBD1
abundance: few
len: 16
v_gene: TRBV12-3/TRBV12-4

CDR3nt: TGTGCCACCTCCCGGGACAGGGTCACCGGGGAGCTGTTTTTT
CDR3aa: CATSRDRVTGELFF
j_gene: TRBJ2-2
d_gene: TRBD1
abundance: few
len: 14
v_gene: TRBV6-1

CDR3nt: TGTGCCAGCCTGACAATCAGGGCGGGAGCAGACTACAATGAGCAGTTCTTC
CDR3aa: CASLTIRAGADYNEQFF
j_gene: TRBJ2-1
d_gene: TRBD2
abundance: .
len: 17
v_gene: TRBV7-9

CDR3nt: TGCAGTGCTAGAAGACAGGGGGTGAACACCGGGGAGCTGTTTTTT
CDR3aa: CSARRQGVNTGELFF
j_gene: TRBJ2-2
d_gene: TRBD1
abundance: few
len: 15
v_gene: TRBV20-1

CDR3nt: TGTGCCAGCAGCTATGGAGGGGGCAACCCCTACGAGCAGTACTTC
CDR3aa: CASSYGGGNPYEQYF
j_gene: TRBJ2-7
d_gene: .
abundance: .
len: 15
v_gene: TRBV21-1

CDR3nt: TGCGCCAGCAGCCAAGACCTTGATTGGGGCAACAACTATGGCTACACCTTC
CDR3aa: CASSQDLDWGNNYGYTF
j_gene: TRBJ1-2
d_gene: .
abundance: many
len: 17
v_gene: TRBV4-3

CDR3nt: TGCAGTGCTAACCCGAGGCCCCAGGTCAACTACGAGCAGTACTTC
CDR3aa: CSANPRPQVNYEQYF
j_gene: TRBJ2-7
d_gene: .
abundance: many
len: 15
v_gene: TRBV20-1

CDR3nt: TGTGCCAGCAGCTTAGCGAGTCGGGACTATCTCAGAGGGGGCTACACCTTC
CDR3aa: CASSLASRDYLRGGYTF
j_gene: TRBJ1-2
d_gene: .
abundance: .
len: 17
v_gene: TRBV7-8

CDR3nt: TGTGCCAGCAGCTTGCCAGGGGGCGTGGGGGAGACCCAGTACTTC
CDR3aa: CASSLPGGVGETQYF
j_gene: TRBJ2-5
d_gene: TRBD1
abundance: .
len: 15
v_gene: TRBV5-5

CDR3nt: TGCGCCAGCAGCCAACTAGCGGAGTCTAGCACAGATACGCAGTATTTT
CDR3aa: CASSQLAESSTDTQYF
j_gene: TRBJ2-3
d_gene: TRBD2
abundance: .
len: 16
v_gene: TRBV4-3

CDR3nt: TGCGCCAGCAGCTTGGATCCCCTCCGAGCCACTGAAGCTTTCTTT
CDR3aa: CASSLDPLRATEAFF
j_gene: TRBJ1-1
d_gene: .
abundance: .
len: 15
v_gene: TRBV5-1

CDR3nt: TGTGCCAGCAGCTTTATCGGGACAGGGGTCACTAATGAAAAACTGTTTTTT
CDR3aa: CASSFIGTGVTNEKLFF
j_gene: TRBJ1-4
d_gene: TRBD1
abundance: .
len: 17
v_gene: TRBV7-9

CDR3nt: TGCAGTGCGAAGGGACAGGGAACTAGGTATGGCTACACCTTC
CDR3aa: CSAKGQGTRYGYTF
j_gene: TRBJ1-2
d_gene: TRBD1
abundance: few
len: 14
v_gene: TRBV20-1

CDR3nt: TGTGCCACCGGTTGGGGCAATGAGCAGTTCTTC
CDR3aa: CATGWGNEQFF
j_gene: TRBJ2-1
d_gene: .
abundance: .
len: 11
v_gene: TRBV24-1

CDR3nt: TGCGCCAGCAGCAGGACAGGGGGCGAGTTCACAGATACGCAGTATTTT
CDR3aa: CASSRTGGEFTDTQYF
j_gene: TRBJ2-3
d_gene: TRBD1
abundance: few
len: 16
v_gene: TRBV5-1

CDR3nt: TGTGCCAGTAGTGCGGGAGGTCCTCGTCCGAGGGAGCTGTTTTTT
CDR3aa: CASSAGGPRPRELFF
j_gene: TRBJ2-2
d_gene: TRBD2
abundance: .
len: 15
v_gene: TRBV19

CDR3nt: TGCGCCAGCAGCTTGGAGCCAGGGGGCCCTATGAACACTGAAGCTTTCTTT
CDR3aa: CASSLEPGGPMNTEAFF
j_gene: TRBJ1-1
d_gene: TRBD1
abundance: .
len: 17
v_gene: TRBV5-1

CDR3nt: TGCGCCAGCAGCTTGATTCCCATCTCTGGCGGGGAGCAGTACTTC
CDR3aa: CASSLIPISGGEQYF
j_gene: TRBJ2-7
d_gene: .
abundance: few
len: 15
v_gene: TRBV5-1

CDR3nt: TGCGCCAGCAGCTTCAGGACTAGCGGGGGGGGAAGCTCCTACGAGCAGTACTTC
CDR3aa: CASSFRTSGGGSSYEQYF
j_gene: TRBJ2-7
d_gene: TRBD2
abundance: few
len: 18
v_gene: TRBV5-1

CDR3nt: TGCGCCAGCAGCCAAGAGGGACAGCTAAATCAGGTCCAGCATTTT
CDR3aa: CASSQEGQLNQVQHF
j_gene: TRBJ1-5
d_gene: TRBD1
abundance: .
len: 15
v_gene: TRBV4-1

CDR3nt: TGTGCCAGCAGCCAGGGGGTTCAAGAGACCCAGTACTTC
CDR3aa: CASSQGVQETQYF
j_gene: TRBJ2-5
d_gene: TRBD1
abundance: few
len: 13
v_gene: TRBV27

CDR3nt: TGTGCCAGCAGTTTAGGGACTAGCGTTAGTAATGAGCAGTTCTTC
CDR3aa: CASSLGTSVSNEQFF
j_gene: TRBJ2-1
d_gene: TRBD2
abundance: .
len: 15
v_gene: TRBV12-3/TRBV12-4

CDR3nt: TGTGCCAGCAGCTCAGCGGGAGCAGGCTACAATGAGCAGTTCTTC
CDR3aa: CASSSAGAGYNEQFF
j_gene: TRBJ2-1
d_gene: TRBD2
abundance: .
len: 15
v_gene: TRBV7-2

CDR3nt: TGCGCCAGCAGCCCCTTTCCACTAGCGGGGGGCGCCGCTAGCACAGATACGCAGTATTTT
CDR3aa: CASSPFPLAGGAASTDTQYF
j_gene: TRBJ2-3
d_gene: TRBD2
abundance: few
len: 20
v_gene: TRBV5-1

CDR3nt: TGTGCCAGCAGCTTATCTCCGGGGGCCCTCGGCAATGAGCAGTTCTTC
CDR3aa: CASSLSPGALGNEQFF
j_gene: TRBJ2-1
d_gene: .
abundance: .
len: 16
v_gene: TRBV7-3

CDR3nt: TGCTCAGGAAGCGGGAGCGCAGATACGCAGTATTTT
CDR3aa: CSGSGSADTQYF
j_gene: TRBJ2-3
d_gene: TRBD2
abundance: .
len: 12
v_gene: TRBV29-1

CDR3nt: TGTGCCATCACCACCGACAGGGAGGGAACTGAAGCTTTCTTT
CDR3aa: CAITTDREGTEAFF
j_gene: TRBJ1-1
d_gene: TRBD1
abundance: .
len: 14
v_gene: TRBV10-3

CDR3nt: TGTGCCAGCAGCTTTCTTACCGGGGGTAGATACAATGAGCAGTTCTTC
CDR3aa: CASSFLTGGRYNEQFF
j_gene: TRBJ2-1
d_gene: .
abundance: once
len: 16
v_gene: TRBV7-9

CDR3nt: TGTGCCAGCAGCGGTGACAGGGGCACCGGGGAGCTGTTTTTT
CDR3aa: CASSGDRGTGELFF
j_gene: TRBJ2-2
d_gene: TRBD1
abundance: few
len: 14
v_gene: TRBV7-8

CDR3nt: TGTGCCAGCAGCGCCCACGGCGGGCGGGCGGGAGATACGCAGTATTTT
CDR3aa: CASSAHGGRAGDTQYF
j_gene: TRBJ2-3
d_gene: .
abundance: .
len: 16
v_gene: TRBV9

CDR3nt: TGTGCCAGCAGCTTACGGGGAATAAACATTCAGTACTTC
CDR3aa: CASSLRGINIQYF
j_gene: TRBJ2-4
d_gene: .
abundance: few
len: 13
v_gene: TRBV11-2

CDR3nt: TGTGCCTGGAGCCGGACTAGCGGACTGAACACCGGGGAGCTGTTTTTT
CDR3aa: CAWSRTSGLNTGELFF
j_gene: TRBJ2-2
d_gene: TRBD2
abundance: few
len: 16
v_gene: TRBV30

CDR3nt: TGCAGTGCTAGAGACCCGGGGACCGACCTAGGGTCCCAGTACTTC
CDR3aa: CSARDPGTDLGSQYF
j_gene: TRBJ2-5
d_gene: .
abundance: few
len: 15
v_gene: TRBV20-1

CDR3nt: TGTGCCAGCAGCTTTCGGTGGGACAGCGGGAACAATGAGCAGTTCTTC
CDR3aa: CASSFRWDSGNNEQFF
j_gene: TRBJ2-1
d_gene: .
abundance: few
len: 16
v_gene: TRBV7-9

CDR3nt: TGTGCCAGCAGTTCCCCGGACTACCAAGAGACCCAGTACTTC
CDR3aa: CASSSPDYQETQYF
j_gene: TRBJ2-5
d_gene: .
abundance: few
len: 14
v_gene: TRBV12-3/TRBV12-4

CDR3nt: TGTGCCAGCAGCCGACTCAACAGGGTGATGAGTGGCTACACCTTC
CDR3aa: CASSRLNRVMSGYTF
j_gene: TRBJ1-2
d_gene: .
abundance: .
len: 15
v_gene: TRBV12-3/TRBV12-4

CDR3nt: TGCAGTGCTAGAGAAGGGGGAAGCTATGGCTACACCTTC
CDR3aa: CSAREGGSYGYTF
j_gene: TRBJ1-2
d_gene: .
abundance: few
len: 13
v_gene: TRBV20-1

CDR3nt: TGTGCCAGCAGCGCACAGGGGGCTGGGGCCAACGTCCTGACTTTC
CDR3aa: CASSAQGAGANVLTF
j_gene: TRBJ2-6
d_gene: TRBD1
abundance: .
len: 15
v_gene: TRBV9

CDR3nt: TGTGCCAGCAGCCCCTCAGTATCCTCCAATTCACCCCTCCACTTT
CDR3aa: CASSPSVSSNSPLHF
j_gene: TRBJ1-6
d_gene: .
abundance: few
len: 15
v_gene: TRBV4-2

CDR3nt: TGTGCCAGCAGCAACGGACAGGGTTACGAGCAGTACTTC
CDR3aa: CASSNGQGYEQYF
j_gene: TRBJ2-7
d_gene: TRBD1
abundance: many
len: 13
v_gene: TRBV5-8

CDR3nt: TGCAGCGGTCGGTCGAGCTACGAGCAGTACTTC
CDR3aa: CSGRSSYEQYF
j_gene: TRBJ2-7
d_gene: .
abundance: few
len: 11
v_gene: TRBV29-1

CDR3nt: TGTGCCACCAGCAGAGAGACAGCGAGCTCTGGGGCCAACGTCCTGACTTTC
CDR3aa: CATSRETASSGANVLTF
j_gene: TRBJ2-6
d_gene: .
abundance: few
len: 17
v_gene: TRBV15

CDR3nt: TGCAGTGCCAGCCTTAAGGGGTGGGGATACGAGCAGTACTTC
CDR3aa: CSASLKGWGYEQYF
j_gene: TRBJ2-7
d_gene: .
abundance: .
len: 14
v_gene: TRBV20-1

CDR3nt: TGCAGTGCTAGGTCGTTAGCGGGAACCCCCGGGGAGCTGTTTTTT
CDR3aa: CSARSLAGTPGELFF
j_gene: TRBJ2-2
d_gene: TRBD2
abundance: few
len: 15
v_gene: TRBV20-1

CDR3nt: TGCAGCGTTGAGGGGGGTAGGGAGACCCAGTACTTC
CDR3aa: CSVEGGRETQYF
j_gene: TRBJ2-5
d_gene: .
abundance: .
len: 12
v_gene: TRBV29-1

CDR3nt: TGCGCCAGCAGCCTTTCCTCCGGAACCTCTGGAAACACCATATATTTT
CDR3aa: CASSLSSGTSGNTIYF
j_gene: TRBJ1-3
d_gene: .
abundance: .
len: 16
v_gene: TRBV5-1

CDR3nt: TGTGCCAGCAGCCAAGAAAGGGGGATTGCGAACACCGGGGAGCTGTTTTTT
CDR3aa: CASSQERGIANTGELFF
j_gene: TRBJ2-2
d_gene: .
abundance: few
len: 17
v_gene: TRBV4-2

CDR3nt: TGTGCCAGTAGTTCACCCACAGCTTCCCACTCCGATGAGCAGTTCTTC
CDR3aa: CASSSPTASHSDEQFF
j_gene: TRBJ2-1
d_gene: .
abundance: .
len: 16
v_gene: TRBV19

CDR3nt: TGTGCCAGCTCACCACGGACATCAGGGGAAGAGACCCAGTACTTC
CDR3aa: CASSPRTSGEETQYF
j_gene: TRBJ2-5
d_gene: .
abundance: .
len: 15
v_gene: TRBV18

CDR3nt: TGTGCCAGCAGCTTTACGCGGGAGGATCACTACGAGCAGTACTTC
CDR3aa: CASSFTREDHYEQYF
j_gene: TRBJ2-7
d_gene: TRBD2
abundance: .
len: 15
v_gene: TRBV5-5